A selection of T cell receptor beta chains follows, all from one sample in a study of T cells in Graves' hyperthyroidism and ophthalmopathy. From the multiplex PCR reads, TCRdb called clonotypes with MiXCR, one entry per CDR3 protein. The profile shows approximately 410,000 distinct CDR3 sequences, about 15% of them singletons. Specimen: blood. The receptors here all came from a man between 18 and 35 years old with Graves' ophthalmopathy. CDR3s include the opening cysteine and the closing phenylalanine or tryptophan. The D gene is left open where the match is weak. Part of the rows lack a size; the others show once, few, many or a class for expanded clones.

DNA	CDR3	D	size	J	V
TGTGCCAGCAGCTTAGGGCAGGGCCCCAATGAGCAGTTCTTC	CASSLGQGPNEQFF	NA	many	TRBJ2-1	TRBV7-2
TGCAGTGCTCCGGATACTGCGAGCTCTGGAAACACCATATATTTT	CSAPDTASSGNTIYF	NA	many	TRBJ1-3	TRBV20-1
TGTGCCGGCAGCTTCCCACTAGCGGGGGGAGCGGCCCAGTACTTC	CAGSFPLAGGAAQYF	TRBD2	NA	TRBJ2-5	TRBV7-2
TGTGCCAGCAGCCAAAGAGGATACGCCGCTGATACGCAGTATTTT	CASSQRGYAADTQYF	NA	NA	TRBJ2-3	TRBV14
TGTGCCAGCAGTTACTCAACAGCGGGAGGCTCCTACGAGCAGTACTTC	CASSYSTAGGSYEQYF	TRBD2	many	TRBJ2-7	TRBV6-2/TRBV6-3
TGCGCCAGCAGCCGGGCAAATGCGGGACTAGCAGCCTACGAGCAGTACTTC	CASSRANAGLAAYEQYF	TRBD2	NA	TRBJ2-7	TRBV4-1
TGTGCCAGCAGCTGGAGACAGGGGTCGGACTATGGCTACACCTTC	CASSWRQGSDYGYTF	TRBD1	NA	TRBJ1-2	TRBV11-2
TGTGCCGTGGGACAGGGGGATGGCTACACCTTC	CAVGQGDGYTF	TRBD1	NA	TRBJ1-2	TRBV7-2
TGTGCCAGCATCCCACCAGGGAACACTGAAGCTTTCTTT	CASIPPGNTEAFF	NA	many	TRBJ1-1	TRBV27
TGCAGTGCTAGTACCACAGGGTTCGGCTATGGCTACACCTTC	CSASTTGFGYGYTF	NA	many	TRBJ1-2	TRBV20-1
TGTGCCTGCAGACCCCTCGGGACAGGTAATCAGCCCCAGCATTTT	CACRPLGTGNQPQHF	TRBD1	once	TRBJ1-5	TRBV27
TGTGCCAGCAGCATCGGGGATCAGCCCCAGCATTTT	CASSIGDQPQHF	NA	NA	TRBJ1-5	TRBV11-3
TGCGCCAGCAGCTTAACAGCGGTCGGCACTGAAGCTTTCTTT	CASSLTAVGTEAFF	NA	NA	TRBJ1-1	TRBV5-1
TGCAGTGCTAGAAGCAACAGGGGATACCAGACCCAGTACTTC	CSARSNRGYQTQYF	TRBD1	many	TRBJ2-5	TRBV20-1
TGCGCCAGCAGCTTGCCGCCCCGCCGGGACAGGATGGGAGATACGCAGTATTTT	CASSLPPRRDRMGDTQYF	TRBD1	many	TRBJ2-3	TRBV5-1
TGTGCCAGCAGCTTAGTGGCAGGTCCCTCCTACGAGCAGTACTTC	CASSLVAGPSYEQYF	NA	many	TRBJ2-7	TRBV11-2
TGCGCCAGCAGCCCCCGGGACAGGGGGTCCGGGGAGCTGTTTTTT	CASSPRDRGSGELFF	TRBD1	many	TRBJ2-2	TRBV5-1
TGTGCCAGCTCCTTGGATAGTCGGGCGCAGTATTTT	CASSLDSRAQYF	NA	many	TRBJ2-3	TRBV5-6
TGTGCCTGGAAATGGTCTGGGAACTATGGCTACACCTTC	CAWKWSGNYGYTF	NA	many	TRBJ1-2	TRBV30
TGTGCCAGCAGTCAACTCGCGGGACACTGGAGAACCGGGGAGCTGTTTTTT	CASSQLAGHWRTGELFF	NA	few	TRBJ2-2	TRBV6-5
TGTGCCAGCAGTTTGGCAGATTGGCCGGGCACTGAAGCTTTCTTT	CASSLADWPGTEAFF	NA	many	TRBJ1-1	TRBV12-3/TRBV12-4
TGTGCCAGCAGCTTAGTACCCTCCAGCTATTCCGTCTACGAGCAGTACTTC	CASSLVPSSYSVYEQYF	NA	many	TRBJ2-7	TRBV7-9
TGTGCCAGCAGTTCCACCCGGAAGGGAGAGACCCAGTACTTC	CASSSTRKGETQYF	NA	many	TRBJ2-5	TRBV12-3/TRBV12-4
TGCAGTGCTTCCAGGGGGGATAGCAATCAGCCCCAGCATTTT	CSASRGDSNQPQHF	TRBD1	many	TRBJ1-5	TRBV20-1
TGTGCCAGCAGCCCCGACTTGGAGGGGCACACAGATACGCAGTATTTT	CASSPDLEGHTDTQYF	NA	many	TRBJ2-3	TRBV7-6
TGCAGTGCTCCAAGGGCGGTTAGCACAGATACGCAGTATTTT	CSAPRAVSTDTQYF	NA	many	TRBJ2-3	TRBV20-1
TGTGCCAGCAGCTCGGACTTTGGGACTAGCGGGGTCAAAAACATTCAGTACTTC	CASSSDFGTSGVKNIQYF	TRBD2	once	TRBJ2-4	TRBV5-8
TGTGCCACCAACCCCTCTAGCGGGAGTAGCAATGAGCAGTTCTTC	CATNPSSGSSNEQFF	TRBD2	NA	TRBJ2-1	TRBV15
TGTGCCAGCAGCTCCGGCTCGATAGAAATTGAGACCCAGTACTTC	CASSSGSIEIETQYF	NA	many	TRBJ2-5	TRBV11-1
TGTGCCAGCAGTTTAGAGGGACAGGTGGCTATTGAAGCTTTCTTT	CASSLEGQVAIEAFF	TRBD1	few	TRBJ1-1	TRBV12-3/TRBV12-4
TGTGCCAGCAGCTTAGACAGGGGGTTTTCACCCCTCCACTTT	CASSLDRGFSPLHF	TRBD1	many	TRBJ1-6	TRBV11-2
TGTGCCAGCAGCTTCGGGGCTCCCAATGAGCAGTTCTTC	CASSFGAPNEQFF	NA	NA	TRBJ2-1	TRBV6-2/TRBV6-3
TGTGCCAGCAGCCCACGGACAGGGTTGACCACTGAAGCTTTCTTT	CASSPRTGLTTEAFF	TRBD1	NA	TRBJ1-1	TRBV11-3
TGCGCCAGCGGGGGGGTTAGGACAGAGGAGAATGAGCAGTTCTTC	CASGGVRTEENEQFF	NA	few	TRBJ2-1	TRBV5-1
TGTGCCAGCAGTTTAATCGGCATGGGCTCTGAAAAACTGTTTTTT	CASSLIGMGSEKLFF	NA	many	TRBJ1-4	TRBV28
TGTGCCAGCAGTTACTCCGGGACAGGGGGCTCTGGCTACACCTTC	CASSYSGTGGSGYTF	TRBD1	many	TRBJ1-2	TRBV6-5
TGTGCCAGCAGTTTTCCTAGCGGCGAGCAGTACTTC	CASSFPSGEQYF	TRBD2	many	TRBJ2-7	TRBV12-3/TRBV12-4